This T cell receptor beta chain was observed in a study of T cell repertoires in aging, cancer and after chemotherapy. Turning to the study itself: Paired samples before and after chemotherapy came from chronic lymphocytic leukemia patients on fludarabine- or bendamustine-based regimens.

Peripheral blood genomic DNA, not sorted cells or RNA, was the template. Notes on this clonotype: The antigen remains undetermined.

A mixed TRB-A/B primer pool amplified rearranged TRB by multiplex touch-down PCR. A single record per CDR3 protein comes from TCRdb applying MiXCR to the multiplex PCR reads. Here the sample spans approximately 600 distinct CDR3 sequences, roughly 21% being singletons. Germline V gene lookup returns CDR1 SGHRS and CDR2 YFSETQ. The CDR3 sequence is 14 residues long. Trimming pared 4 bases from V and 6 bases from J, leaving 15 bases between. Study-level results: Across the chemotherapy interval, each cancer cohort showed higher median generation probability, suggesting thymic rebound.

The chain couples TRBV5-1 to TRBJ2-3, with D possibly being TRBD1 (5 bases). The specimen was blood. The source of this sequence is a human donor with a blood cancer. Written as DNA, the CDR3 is TGCGCCAGCAGCATTACAGGTTTTGGGGATACGCAGTATTTT. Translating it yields CASSITGFGDTQYF.